This record looks at one T cell receptor beta chain sequence and its context. Its specificity is not known. This sample is part of a study of T cell responses to AZD1222 COVID-19 vaccine. Whole-study context: Second-dose timings of about 4 or about 12 weeks were pooled.

The study's findings and limits: CD4 TCRs associated with vaccination spanned spike, dominating at 160-218 and 743-854. White British people made up most donors, females outnumbered males, and clonal diversity was possibly underestimated. Increased Spike-specific TCR breadth and depth were observed after two AZD1222 doses.

TCRdb's table, derived via immunoSEQ multiplex PCR, lists solely in-frame clones and lacks some. The table shows tens of thousands of clones, with roughly 90% occurring only once. Trimming removed 6 bases at V and 7 bases at J, with 12 bases between. CDR3 length: 13 residues. This clonotype was sampled from an adult in good health. This chain connects TRBV12-3 or TRBV12-4 to TRBJ2-2, with D possibly TRBD2 on 7 matching bases. The specimen comprised peripheral blood, sampled on day 0 of AZD1222 vaccination. The CDR3 is CASRGGQGGELFF. The DNA for the CDR3 is TGTGCCAGCAGGGGGGGGCAAGGCGGGGAGCTGTTTTTT.